The TCR beta chain described here comes from a study of blood T cells in healthy people across ages. CDR1 is SGHVS, CDR2 FNYEAQ, per germline. After removal of 5 bases from V and 4 bases from J, the junction contained 10 bases not matched to a gene. CDR3 length: 16 residues. Together with a sample-barcoded 5' primer, a J-beta primer mix was included in a second PCR lasting about 7 to 11 cycles. TCRdb analysed the 5' RACE reads with MiXCR anew, one entry per CDR3 protein. The sample lists 450,000 to 600,000 distinct CDR3 sequences; around 27% were seen once. These records were also assigned to another study, of T cells of mothers and their children.

Sequencing input: blood. This chain links TRBV7-6 with TRBJ2-4, with 8 nucleotides matching TRBD1. The clonotype originates from a boy between 2 and 15 years old in good health. The CDR3: CASSRIPGQEKNIQYF. In DNA, the CDR3 is TGTGCCAGCAGCCGTATACCGGGACAGGAGAAAAACATTCAGTACTTC.